These 29 T cell receptor beta chains came from one sample sequenced in a study of T cell changes during pregnancy in multiple sclerosis. Assay used: immunoSEQ multiplex PCR; TCRdb lists only in-frame clones, some missing. This table has over 100,000 clones, around nine tenths appearing once. The specimen was peripheral blood, collected in the third trimester of pregnancy. The receptors come from a female donor with multiple sclerosis, enrolled in a pregnancy study.

This clone was observed once. The rearrangement uses TRBV19 and TRBJ2-3; 8 positions agree with TRBD2. The CDR3 contains 15 residues. J was trimmed by 0 bases and V by 5 bases; bases with no gene match: 4. The germline CDR1 and CDR2 sequences are LNHDA and SQIVND (reference sequence). The CDR3 nucleotides read TGTGCCAGTAGTTGGCGGGGGGACAGCACAGATACGCAGTATTTT. Amino acid sequence: CASSWRGDSTDTQYF. The complete variable domain, with remaining parts taken from reference TRBV19 and TRBJ2-3, reads DGGITQSPKYLFRKEGQNVTLSCEQNLNHDAMYWYRQDPGQGLRLIYYSQIVNDFQKGDIAEGYSVSREKKESFPLTVTSAQKNPTAFYLCASSWRGDSTDTQYFGPGTRLTVL.

The V gene is TRBV5-6, the J gene TRBJ2-3; D gene uncertain. The V and J ends lost 4 bases and 0 bases respectively, with 15 bases between them. The CDR3 spans 16 residues. Germline loops: CDR1 SGHDT, CDR2 YYEEEE. CDR3 coding DNA: TGTGCCAGCAGCCCCGCCACCTTAGCTAGCACAGATACGCAGTATTTT. This translates into CASSPATLASTDTQYF.

The chain carries TRBV2 and TRBJ2-1; 8 bases are shared with TRBD1. The CDR3 is made up of 15 amino acids. CDR1 and CDR2 from the germline V gene are SNHLY and FYNNEI. J lost 4 bases, V lost 5 bases, and 7 bases had no gene match. CDR3 coding DNA: TGTGCCAGCAGTACCGGACAGGGCCCGTACAATGAGCAGTTCTTC. As protein: CASSTGQGPYNEQFF. Together with reference TRBV2 and TRBJ2-1, the CDR3 gives the full variable domain: EPEVTQTPSHQVTQMGQEVILRCVPISNHLYFYWYRQILGQKVEFLVSFYNNEISEKSEIFDDQFSVERPDGSNFTLKIRSTKLEDSAMYFCASSTGQGPYNEQFFGPGTRLTVL.

V and J are TRBV29-1 and TRBJ2-1; 11 nucleotides match TRBD2. The CDR3 is 14 amino acids. V trimming: 4 bases; J trimming: 5 bases; junction bases outside the gene matches: 4. The germline gives CDR1 SQVTM, CDR2 ANQGSEA. CDR3 protein: CSVGLAGSHNEQFF. The CDR3 coding sequence is TGCAGCGTTGGACTAGCGGGATCCCACAATGAGCAGTTCTTC.

This chain joins TRBV30 and TRBJ1-3; D not certain. This CDR3 contains 18 residues. Looked up from germline, CDR1 is GTSNPN and CDR2 is SVGIG (reference sequence). Trimming took 0 bases from V and 0 from J, leaving 18 bases between them. DNA for the CDR3: TGTGCCTGGAGTGTACTCGGCGGGCCTCTCCTCTCTGGAAACACCATATATTTT. This gives the protein CAWSVLGGPLLSGNTIYF.

The chain is built from TRBV7-3 and TRBJ2-3; D is possibly TRBD1 (5 bases). The CDR3 sequence is 17 residues long. CDR1 is SGHTA and CDR2 is FQGTGA in the germline V gene. V lost 2 bases and J lost 0, with 15 bases in between. In nucleotides, the CDR3 is TGTGCCAGCAGCTTATACGACAGAGTAGCTAGCACAGATACGCAGTATTTT. Residues: CASSLYDRVASTDTQYF.

The chain couples TRBV5-1 to TRBJ2-5; D unclear. This CDR3 is 12 amino acids long. Germline CDR1 is SGHRS and CDR2 is YFSETQ. V was shortened by 4 bases and J by 2 bases, with 6 bases between the two germline ends. CDR3 loop: CASSTRQETQYF. CDR3 bases: TGCGCCAGCAGCACCAGACAAGAGACCCAGTACTTC.

This clone was seen once. The chain combines TRBV5-6 with TRBJ2-7; D call uncertain. V shed 4 bases and J shed 2 bases, with 7 bases lying between them. Germline V gene sequence: CDR1 SGHDT, CDR2 YYEEEE. This CDR3 contains 12 residues. In DNA, the CDR3 is TGTGCCAGCAGCATCGCGGCCTACGAGCAGTACTTC. This codes for CASSIAAYEQYF.

The V and J genes are TRBV6-1 and TRBJ2-7, with a weak D call TRBD2 (6 bases). V was clipped by 4 bases and J by 3 bases, with 7 bases between them. This CDR3 is 12 amino acids long. The V gene's germline CDR1 is MNHNS and CDR2 SASEGT. This chain's CDR3 is CASSVEGYEQYF. For the CDR3, the DNA is TGTGCCAGCAGTGTGGAGGGCTACGAGCAGTACTTC.

The table lists this clone with a count of one. This chain connects TRBV7-3 to TRBJ2-1, with no clear D. V shed 1 base and J shed 7 bases, with 5 bases lying between them. Germline CDR1 reads SGHTA; CDR2 reads FQGTGA. The CDR3 is 12 amino acids. CDR3 region: CASSLNLNEQFF. For the CDR3, the DNA is TGTGCCAGCAGCTTAAACTTAAATGAGCAGTTCTTC. Combining the CDR3 with reference TRBV7-3 and TRBJ2-1 gives the whole variable domain GAGVSQTPSNKVTEKGKYVELRCDPISGHTALYWYRQSLGQGPEFLIYFQGTGAADDSGLPNDRFFAVRPEGSVSTLKIQRTERGDSAVYLCASSLNLNEQFFGPGTRLTVL.

The chain uses TRBV5-1 and TRBJ2-5; D possibly corresponds to TRBD1 (5 bases). V was shortened by 0 bases and J by 5 bases, with 8 bases between the two germline ends. The length of the CDR3 is 13 residues. In germline, CDR1 is SGHRS, CDR2 YFSETQ. The CDR3 nucleotides read TGCGCCAGCAGCTTGGGGGGCCATGAGACCCAGTACTTC. Encoded protein: CASSLGGHETQYF.

V gene TRBV7-3 combines with J gene TRBJ2-3, with 13 bases lining up with TRBD2. The germline V gene has CDR1 SGHTA and CDR2 FQGTGA. The CDR3 contains 16 residues. V lost 4 bases and J lost 2; bases outside the gene matches: 3. CDR3 amino acids: CASSSGLAGDTDTQYF. CDR3 sequence (DNA): TGTGCCAGCAGCTCCGGACTAGCGGGAGACACAGATACGCAGTATTTT.

The chain joins TRBV5-1 to TRBJ2-5; 10 bases are a match to TRBD2. The CDR3 extends over 17 amino acids. Germline CDR1 is SGHRS and CDR2 is YFSETQ. Trimming at V came to 0 bases and at J to 5 bases, leaving 10 bases not matched to a gene. CDR3 nucleotides: TGCGCCAGCAGCTTGGTGACTAGCGGGTCTGTGGTGGAGACCCAGTACTTC. This codes for CASSLVTSGSVVETQYF.

The chain couples TRBV29-1 to TRBJ1-4, with D maybe TRBD1 (6 bases). The CDR3 loop spans 19 amino acids. V was clipped by 6 bases and J by 0 bases, with 26 bases between them. CDR1 and CDR2 (germline): SQVTM, ANQGSEA. CDR3 DNA: TGCAGCGTGTCCGACCCAGACGACGTGACAGGCGCAACTAATGAAAAACTGTTTTTT. It encodes CSVSDPDDVTGATNEKLFF.

The chain has TRBV6-6 and TRBJ1-2; D unresolved. Germline V gene lookup returns CDR1 MNHNY and CDR2 SVGAGI (reference sequence). The CDR3 loop spans 14 amino acids. V was trimmed by 1 base and J by 3 bases, leaving 9 bases between them. The CDR3 here is CASSYYDTYYGYTF. The CDR3 DNA sequence: TGTGCCAGCAGTTACTACGACACCTACTATGGCTACACCTTC.

The chain couples TRBV2 to TRBJ1-1; D might be TRBD1 (5 bases). Germline V gene sequence: CDR1 SNHLY, CDR2 FYNNEI. V was pared by 10 bases and J by 4 bases, with 13 bases between. CDR3 size: 12 residues. CDR3 nucleotide sequence: TGTGCCACCGAGCGGGACTCCACTGAAGCTTTCTTT. Residues: CATERDSTEAFF.

The chain has TRBV18 and TRBJ2-7; the match to TRBD2 covers 7 bases. Per the germline V gene, CDR1 is KGHSH and CDR2 is LQKENI. This CDR3 is built from 16 residues. V gave up 3 bases and J gave up 2 bases; unmatched junction bases: 10. In DNA form, the CDR3 reads TGTGCCAGCTCACCTGGGTTAGCGGGCCAGACCTACGAGCAGTACTTC. Amino acid sequence: CASSPGLAGQTYEQYF.

The V and J genes are TRBV19 and TRBJ2-1, with D tentatively TRBD1 (6 bases). V lost 7 bases and J 5 bases, leaving 27 bases between the germline ends. The CDR3 loop spans 18 amino acids. Germline V gene data show CDR1 as LNHDA and CDR2 as SQIVND (reference sequence). The CDR3 reads CASTKDGRSGTRDNEQFF. The CDR3 DNA reads TGTGCCAGTACCAAAGACGGGCGATCCGGGACAAGGGACAATGAGCAGTTCTTC. The full variable domain, with the rest looked up from reference TRBV19 and TRBJ2-1, is DGGITQSPKYLFRKEGQNVTLSCEQNLNHDAMYWYRQDPGQGLRLIYYSQIVNDFQKGDIAEGYSVSREKKESFPLTVTSAQKNPTAFYLCASTKDGRSGTRDNEQFFGPGTRLTVL.

V and J are TRBV19 and TRBJ1-5; TRBD1 might be the D (6 bases). Germline V gene sequence: CDR1 LNHDA, CDR2 SQIVND (reference sequence). V dropped 5 bases and J dropped 4 bases, with 12 bases sitting between them. The CDR3 covers 14 residues. The CDR3 reads CASSSRGENQPQHF. Here the CDR3 DNA reads TGTGCCAGTAGTTCCAGGGGAGAGAATCAGCCCCAGCATTTT. Looking up the rest from reference TRBV19 and TRBJ1-5 gives the full variable domain: DGGITQSPKYLFRKEGQNVTLSCEQNLNHDAMYWYRQDPGQGLRLIYYSQIVNDFQKGDIAEGYSVSREKKESFPLTVTSAQKNPTAFYLCASSSRGENQPQHFGDGTRLSIL.

This chain joins TRBV6-6 and TRBJ1-3, with D unresolved. The V and J ends lost 6 bases and 0 bases respectively, with 12 bases between them. The germline V gene encodes CDR1 MNHNY and CDR2 SVGAGI (reference sequence). The CDR3 extends over 15 amino acids. The CDR3 sequence is CASSSRIGSGNTIYF. The CDR3, as DNA: TGTGCCAGCAGCTCCAGGATCGGCTCTGGAAACACCATATATTTT.

J is TRBJ2-7 and V is TRBV5-1; possible D gene TRBD1, 6 bases. The germline V gene encodes CDR1 SGHRS and CDR2 YFSETQ. The CDR3 totals 15 residues. V shed 2 bases and J shed 2 bases, with 14 bases lying between them. Here the CDR3 DNA reads TGCGCCAGCAGCTTCGGACAGTCTACTCCCTACGAGCAGTACTTC. It yields the protein CASSFGQSTPYEQYF. The variable domain in full, completed from reference TRBV5-1 and TRBJ2-7, reads KAGVTQTPRYLIKTRGQQVTLSCSPISGHRSVSWYQQTPGQGLQFLFEYFSETQRNKGNFPGRFSGRQFSNSRSEMNVSTLELGDSALYLCASSFGQSTPYEQYFGPGTRLTVT.

The chain has TRBV7-8 and TRBJ2-3; 9 bases are a match to TRBD1. Trimming cost V 1 base and J 0 bases; bases outside gene matches: 5. Germline lookup yields CDR1 SGHVS and CDR2 FQNEAQ. The CDR3 totals 17 residues. Here the CDR3 DNA reads TGTGCCAGCAGCTTAGGGAAGGGACAGGGCAGCACAGATACGCAGTATTTT. As protein: CASSLGKGQGSTDTQYF.

V is TRBV5-4 and J is TRBJ2-7, with 12 bases that match TRBD2. Germline V gene lookup returns CDR1 SGHNT and CDR2 YYREEE (reference sequence). The CDR3 length is 13 residues. With 9 bases clipped from V and 4 bases from J, the junction kept 5 bases outside the gene matches. CDR3 in amino acids: CATRTSGIYEQYF. The CDR3 DNA reads as TGTGCCACCCGGACTAGCGGGATATACGAGCAGTACTTC.

The chain uses TRBV18 and TRBJ2-7, with 9 positions matching TRBD1. This CDR3 spans 14 amino acids. CDR1 KGHSH and CDR2 LQKENI come from the germline V gene. With 2 bases clipped from V and 4 bases from J, the junction kept 3 bases outside the gene matches. DNA for the CDR3: TGTGCCAGCTCACCAACCGGACAGGGGTACGAGCAGTACTTC. Its protein is CASSPTGQGYEQYF.

The gene calls are TRBV10-3 and TRBJ1-2; 10 bases map to TRBD1. This CDR3 contains 14 residues. With V trimmed by 6 bases and J by 8 bases, 9 bases remained unmatched. Germline loops: CDR1 ENHRY, CDR2 SYGVKD. This CDR3 reads CAISPGQGIEGYTF. Here the CDR3 DNA reads TGTGCCATCAGCCCGGGACAGGGGATCGAAGGCTACACCTTC.

The rearrangement uses TRBV21-1 and TRBJ2-7; TRBD1, the table's D call, was not compared with the DNA. TRBV21-1 counts as a pseudogene. The CDR3 totals 15 residues. The CDR3 DNA is TGTGCCAGCAGCAAACTCCCGGACAGGGGCTACGAGCAGTACTTC. It yields the protein CASSKLPDRGYEQYF.

V usage is TRBV15 and J usage is TRBJ1-2; D might be TRBD1 (5 bases). The CDR3 has 13 amino acids. Germline CDR1 and CDR2: LNHNV and YYDKDF (reference sequence). Between the trimmed V and J ends, which lost 1 base and 4 bases, there was a span of 7 bases. In nucleotides, the CDR3 is TGTGCCACCAGCAGAGGGCAGGGCTATGGCTACACCTTC. Amino acids: CATSRGQGYGYTF.

The chain recombines TRBV5-4 with TRBJ2-3; D is unclear. V was trimmed by 1 base and J by 3 bases, leaving 3 bases between them. The germline gives CDR1 SGHNT, CDR2 YYREEE (reference sequence). The CDR3 is 12 residues long. CDR3 protein: CASSLTTDTQYF. DNA of the CDR3: TGTGCCAGCAGCTTGACTACAGATACGCAGTATTTT.

V and J are TRBV11-2 and TRBJ2-5; 9 bases are shared with TRBD2. Looked up from germline, CDR1 is SGHAT and CDR2 is FQNNGV. This CDR3 has 13 residues. V lost 4 bases and J lost 5; bases outside the gene matches: 2. The CDR3 spells CASSSGLAETQYF. The CDR3 region has the DNA TGTGCCAGCAGCTCGGGACTAGCCGAGACCCAGTACTTC. Combining the CDR3 with reference TRBV11-2 and TRBJ2-5 gives the whole variable domain EAGVAQSPRYKIIEKRQSVAFWCNPISGHATLYWYQQILGQGPKLLIQFQNNGVVDDSQLPKDRFSAERLKGVDSTLKIQPAKLEDSAVYLCASSSGLAETQYFGPGTRLLVL.